The 3 T cell receptor beta chains presented below share a single source sample, sequenced in a study of CD8 T cells in ankylosing spondylitis. Via MiXCR, TCRdb re-called the 5' RACE reads, giving one row per CDR3 protein. The profile shows more than 150,000 distinct CDR3 sequences, 10% to 15% of them singletons. The sequencing sample was made of blood, either unsorted or a sorted T cell fraction (not recorded which). These receptors all stem from a female donor with ankylosing spondylitis or in good health (not recorded which).

DNA for the CDR3: TGCGCCAGCGCAGTAGCGGGATTGCAGGCCGGGGAGCTGTTTTTT. Residues: CASAVAGLQAGELFF. V is TRBV5-1 and J is TRBJ2-2; 8 bases align to TRBD2. The ends lost 7 bases at V and 6 bases at J; junction bases unmatched: 11. There are 15 residues in the CDR3. In germline, CDR1 is SGHRS, CDR2 YFSETQ.

At least ten counts were recorded for this clonotype. This rearrangement joins TRBV29-1 to TRBJ1-1, with D perhaps matching TRBD1 (6 bases). Germline CDR1 SQVTM, CDR2 ANQGSEA. The CDR3 spans 12 residues. The ends were cut back, 5 bases at V and 4 bases at J, with 11 bases in the middle. Here the CDR3 reads CSVRGGLTEAFF. The CDR3 DNA sequence: TGCAGCGTTAGGGGGGGGCTCACTGAAGCTTTCTTT.

This rearrangement joins TRBV7-9 to TRBJ2-5; maybe TRBD2 (6 bases). With 5 bases removed from V and 3 bases from J, the gap between germline ends came to 13 bases. The CDR3 is 14 amino acids. Per the germline V gene, CDR1 is SEHNR and CDR2 is FQNEAQ (reference sequence). The CDR3 nucleotides read TGTGCCAGCAGCGCCATGGGCGGGAAAGAGACCCAGTACTTC. This codes for CASSAMGGKETQYF.